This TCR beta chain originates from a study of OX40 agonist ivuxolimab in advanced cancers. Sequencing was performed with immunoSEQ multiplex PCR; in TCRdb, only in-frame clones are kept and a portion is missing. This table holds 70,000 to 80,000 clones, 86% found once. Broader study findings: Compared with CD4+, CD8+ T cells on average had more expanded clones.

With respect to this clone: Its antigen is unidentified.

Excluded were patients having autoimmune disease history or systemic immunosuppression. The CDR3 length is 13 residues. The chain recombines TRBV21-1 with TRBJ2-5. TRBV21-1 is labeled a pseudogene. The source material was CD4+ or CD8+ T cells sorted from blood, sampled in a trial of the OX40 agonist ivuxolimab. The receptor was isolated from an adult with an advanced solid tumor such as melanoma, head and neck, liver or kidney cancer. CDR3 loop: CASSKKGQETQYF. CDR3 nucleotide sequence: TGTGCCAGCAGCAAAAAGGGCCAAGAGACCCAGTACTTC.